This paragraph reports one T cell receptor (beta chain). Which antigen it targets is not known. Base-call qualities are not available, and no considerably larger clone is one nucleotide away. After removal of 5 bases from V and 2 bases from J, the junction retains 3 bases not matched to a gene. The CDR3, from cysteine to phenylalanine, totals 15 residues. The DNA shown is the 45-base CDR3, in frame from base 1. From the germline V gene (reference sequence), CDR1 is LNHDA and CDR2 is SQIVND. This entry is derived from a study of blood T cell repertoires in COVID-19 (dated by TCRdb to 2020 to 2021). Looking at the study overall: Collaborator samples came from the United States, Italy and Spain and covered acute and convalescent phases of COVID-19. The prospective study material was composed of cDNA or gDNA derived from T cells, B-cell-depleted T cells, or PBMCs. Deeply sampled blood TCRbeta repertoires from subjects exposed to, actively infected with, or recovered from COVID-19 were included in the dataset. A freely available public database, intended as a resource for researchers studying the immune response to SARS-CoV-2, is where the repertoires were released. The samples were drawn from two sources: the first 160 participants of the ongoing ImmuneRACE study, and 1,000 to 1,500 subjects contributed by 6 global collaborators. Sample metadata almost always included a de-identified subject ID, COVID-19 status, age in years and sex. Where available, HLA class I and class II types were taken from metadata supplied by the sample provider and were not determined by assay-based typing.

TCRbeta CDR3 regions were amplified from genomic DNA using the immunoSEQ Assay, a bias-controlled multiplex PCR. In the paper's pipeline: The number of nucleated cells in each sample was estimated from the amplification of reference gene primers within the assay. To quantify the absolute abundance of each unique TCRbeta CDR3 rearrangement, sequence reads were collapsed and filtered. For each sample, productive Simpson clonality was calculated as the square root of Simpson's diversity index over productive rearrangements. Here the immuneACCESS table is served through TCRdb, limited to in-frame sequences with V and J called. Missing clones are a known gap in these copies; in checked studies unresolved V genes cover under half, and the rest lacks a known reason. D and trimming come from the DNA, and the V and J calls and clone size come from that table. The sample table records around 53,000 clones; 70% to 80% of these occur just once. Roughly a fifth of the sample rests with the top ten.

Each collaborating institution followed its own protocols to collect whole blood in K2EDTA tubes. For TCRbeta analysis, collaborators shipped samples in one of three forms: frozen whole blood, isolated PBMCs, or DNA extracted from either of those sample types. Study-level results and caveats: Clinical and demographic metadata were provided uncurated, with the amount varying by source and participant.

The source is a man aged 50-60 years with active or convalescent COVID-19. The chain is made from TRBV19 and TRBJ1-5; 10 of the junction bases match TRBD1. The sample taken for sequencing was peripheral blood. The nucleotides are TGTGCCAGTAGTCTCGGGACAGGGGGCAATCAGCCCCAGCATTTT. This encodes CASSLGTGGNQPQHF.